A single sample gave rise to the 6 T cell receptor beta chains below, sequenced in a study of blood T cell repertoires in COVID-19. The data were produced by immunoSEQ multiplex PCR, yet TCRdb's version contains in-frame clones alone and is incomplete. Of 200,000 to 300,000 clones listed, 80% to 95% are singletons. The sequencing input was peripheral blood. The receptors shown here come from a man aged 30 to 39 with COVID-19, enrolled during active disease.

This sequence joins TRBV29-1 and TRBJ1-4, with 8 bases fitting TRBD1. CDR1 is SQVTM and CDR2 is ANQGSEA in the germline V gene. Trimming removed 7 bases from V and 4 bases from J; junction bases left unmatched: 2. This CDR3 spans 12 amino acids. CDR3 protein: CSAQGGNEKLFF. For the CDR3, the DNA is TGCAGCGCACAGGGGGGTAATGAAAAACTGTTTTTT.

This chain joins TRBV18 and TRBJ1-4; the match to TRBD1 covers 12 bases. Unmatched junction bases numbered 8, after V lost 1 base and J lost 8 bases. Germline CDR1 KGHSH, CDR2 LQKENI. CDR3 size: 17 residues. The CDR3 DNA reads TGTGCCAGCTCACCACGAAAACCCGGGACAGGGGGCGAAAAACTGTTTTTT. Its translation: CASSPRKPGTGGEKLFF.

This clone appeared once. The J gene is TRBJ2-7, the V gene TRBV3-1 (or the pseudogene TRBV3-2), with unresolved D. V lost 8 bases, J lost 2 bases, and 7 bases lay in between. From germline, CDR1 is LGHDT and CDR2 YNNKEL (reference sequence). CDR3 length: 11 residues. The CDR3 region has the DNA TGTGCCAGCTTTACAGCCTACGAGCAGTACTTC. This sequence encodes CASFTAYEQYF.

This chain links TRBV6-4 with TRBJ2-3; TRBD1 matches at 11 bases. The CDR3 covers 14 residues. V dropped 6 bases and J dropped 5; count of bases not matched to a gene: 4. Germline assignment: CDR1 MRHNA and CDR2 SNTAGT. The CDR3 DNA reads TGTGCCAGCAGCCGCGGGACAGGGGGAGATACGCAGTATTTT. Translated, it gives CASSRGTGGDTQYF.

The V call is TRBV10-1, the J call TRBJ1-1; 9 bases fit TRBD1. Per germline, CDR1 WNHNN and CDR2 SYGVQD (reference sequence). J gave up 5 bases and V 4 bases, and 2 bases lay outside the gene matches. The CDR3 contains 13 residues. Written as DNA, the CDR3 is TGCGCCAGCAGTGGACAGGGGGAGACTGAAGCTTTCTTT. This translates into CASSGQGETEAFF.

This clone was counted a single time. This chain connects TRBV7-9 to TRBJ2-2; 8 bases are a match to TRBD1. V lost 6 bases and J lost 7; bases outside the gene matches: 16. Germline CDR1 SEHNR, CDR2 FQNEAQ (reference sequence). The CDR3 is 17 residues long. CDR3 nucleotide sequence: TGTGCCAGCAGATCAGCCCCCCAGGGGGCAAAGGGCGGGGAGCTGTTTTTT. Its translation is CASRSAPQGAKGGELFF. Supplemented by reference TRBV7-9 and TRBJ2-2, the full variable domain reads DTGVSQNPRHKITKRGQNVTFRCDPISEHNRLYWYRQTLGQGPEFLTYFQNEAQLEKSRLLSDRFSAERPKGSFSTLEIQRTEQGDSAMYLCASRSAPQGAKGGELFFGEGSRLTVL.